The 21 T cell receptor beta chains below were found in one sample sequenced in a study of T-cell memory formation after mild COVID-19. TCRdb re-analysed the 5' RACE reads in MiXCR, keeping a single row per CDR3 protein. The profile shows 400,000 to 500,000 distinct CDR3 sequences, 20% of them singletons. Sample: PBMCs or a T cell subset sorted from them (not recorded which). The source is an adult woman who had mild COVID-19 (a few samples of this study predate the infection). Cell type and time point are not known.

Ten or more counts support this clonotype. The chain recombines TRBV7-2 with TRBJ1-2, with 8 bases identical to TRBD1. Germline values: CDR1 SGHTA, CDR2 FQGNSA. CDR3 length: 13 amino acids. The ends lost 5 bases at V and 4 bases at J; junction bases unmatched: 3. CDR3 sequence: CASSATGGYGYTF. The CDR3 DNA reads TGTGCCAGCAGCGCCACAGGGGGCTATGGCTACACCTTC.

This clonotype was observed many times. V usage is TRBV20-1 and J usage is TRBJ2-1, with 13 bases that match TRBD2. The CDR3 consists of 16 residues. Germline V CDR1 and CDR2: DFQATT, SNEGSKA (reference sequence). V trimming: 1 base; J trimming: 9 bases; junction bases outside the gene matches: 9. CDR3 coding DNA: TGCAGTGCTAGAGGAGGGACTAGCGGGAAGGTGATTGAGCAGTTCTTC. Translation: CSARGGTSGKVIEQFF.

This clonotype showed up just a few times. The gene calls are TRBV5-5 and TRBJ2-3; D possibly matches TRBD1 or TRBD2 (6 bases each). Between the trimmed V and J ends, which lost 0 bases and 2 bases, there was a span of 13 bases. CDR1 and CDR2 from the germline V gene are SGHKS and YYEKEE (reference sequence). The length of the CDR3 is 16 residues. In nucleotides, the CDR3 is TGTGCCAGCAGCTTGGTAGGGGGGAGGCTCACAGATACGCAGTATTTT. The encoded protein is CASSLVGGRLTDTQYF.

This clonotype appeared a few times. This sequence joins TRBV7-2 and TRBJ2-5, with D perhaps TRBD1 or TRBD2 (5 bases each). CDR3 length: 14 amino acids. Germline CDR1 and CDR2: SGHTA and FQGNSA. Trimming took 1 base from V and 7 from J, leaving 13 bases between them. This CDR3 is CASSLDEGRGTQYF. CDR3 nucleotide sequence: TGTGCCAGCAGCTTAGACGAGGGACGTGGGACCCAGTACTTC.

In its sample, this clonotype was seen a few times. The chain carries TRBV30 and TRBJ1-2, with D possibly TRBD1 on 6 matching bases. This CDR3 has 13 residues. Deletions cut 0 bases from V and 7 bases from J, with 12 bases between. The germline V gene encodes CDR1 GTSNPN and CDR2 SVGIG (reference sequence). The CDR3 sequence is CAWSVVTGGGYTF. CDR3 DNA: TGTGCCTGGAGTGTAGTGACAGGTGGTGGCTACACCTTC.

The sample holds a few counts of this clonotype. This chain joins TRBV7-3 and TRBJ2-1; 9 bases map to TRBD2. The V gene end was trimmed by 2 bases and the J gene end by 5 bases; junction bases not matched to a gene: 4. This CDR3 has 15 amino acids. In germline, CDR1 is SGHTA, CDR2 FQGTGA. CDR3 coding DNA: TGTGCCAGCAGCTTATGGGCTAGCGGGAACAATGAGCAGTTCTTC. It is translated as CASSLWASGNNEQFF.

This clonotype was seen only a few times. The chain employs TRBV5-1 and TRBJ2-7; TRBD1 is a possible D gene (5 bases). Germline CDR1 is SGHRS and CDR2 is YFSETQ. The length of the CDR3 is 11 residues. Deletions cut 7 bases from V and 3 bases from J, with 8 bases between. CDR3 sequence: CASQDSYEQYF. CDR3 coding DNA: TGCGCCAGCCAAGACAGCTACGAGCAGTACTTC. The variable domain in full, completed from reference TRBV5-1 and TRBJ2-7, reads KAGVTQTPRYLIKTRGQQVTLSCSPISGHRSVSWYQQTPGQGLQFLFEYFSETQRNKGNFPGRFSGRQFSNSRSEMNVSTLELGDSALYLCASQDSYEQYFGPGTRLTVT.

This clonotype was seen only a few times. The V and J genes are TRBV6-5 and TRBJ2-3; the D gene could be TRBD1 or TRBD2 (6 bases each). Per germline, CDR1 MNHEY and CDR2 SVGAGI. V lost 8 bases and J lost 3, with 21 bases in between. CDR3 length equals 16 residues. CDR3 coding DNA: TGTGCCAGCCATACCCAGGGGACTCCTTCTACAGATACGCAGTATTTT. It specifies CASHTQGTPSTDTQYF.

CDR3 sequence (DNA): TGTGCCAGCAGTCCGAACCAAGGCGTAGGAGAGACCCAGTACTTC. Translated: CASSPNQGVGETQYF. The V gene is TRBV12-3 or TRBV12-4, the J gene TRBJ2-5; D is uncertain. The germline V and J ends were trimmed by 5 bases and 4 bases, with 17 bases remaining between them. The CDR3 consists of 15 residues.

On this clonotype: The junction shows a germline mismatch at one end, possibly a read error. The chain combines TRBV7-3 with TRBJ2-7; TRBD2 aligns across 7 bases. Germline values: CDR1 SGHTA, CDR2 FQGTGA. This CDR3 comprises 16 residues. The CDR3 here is CASSRASGAPSNEQYF. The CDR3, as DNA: TGTGCCAGCAGCCGTGCCAGCGGGGCCCCCTCCAACGAGCAGTACTTC. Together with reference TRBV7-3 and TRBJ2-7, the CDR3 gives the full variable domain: GAGVSQTPSNKVTEKGKYVELRCDPISGHTALYWYRQSLGQGPEFLIYFQGTGAADDSGLPNDRFFAVRPEGSVSTLKIQRTERGDSAVYLCASSRASGAPSNEQYFGPGTRLTVT.

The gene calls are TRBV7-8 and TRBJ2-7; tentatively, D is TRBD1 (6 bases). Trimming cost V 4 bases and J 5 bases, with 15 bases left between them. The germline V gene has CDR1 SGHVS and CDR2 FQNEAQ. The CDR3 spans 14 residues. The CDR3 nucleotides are TGTGCCAGCAGCTGGGGCAGGGGTTTCCACGAGCAGTACTTC. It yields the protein CASSWGRGFHEQYF.

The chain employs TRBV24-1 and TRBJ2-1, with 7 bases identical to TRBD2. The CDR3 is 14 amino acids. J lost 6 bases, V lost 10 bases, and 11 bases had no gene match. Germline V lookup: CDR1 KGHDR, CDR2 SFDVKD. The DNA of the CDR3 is TGTGCCACAGGGAGGTTGGGAGGGCCCAATGAGCAGTTCTTC. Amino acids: CATGRLGGPNEQFF.

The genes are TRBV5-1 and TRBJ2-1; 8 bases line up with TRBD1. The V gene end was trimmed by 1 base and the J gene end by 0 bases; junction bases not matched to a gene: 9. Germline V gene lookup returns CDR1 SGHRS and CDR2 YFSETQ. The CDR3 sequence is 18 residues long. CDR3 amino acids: CASSLPDRDWRSYNEQFF. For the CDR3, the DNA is TGCGCCAGCAGCTTGCCGGACAGGGACTGGCGCTCCTACAATGAGCAGTTCTTC.

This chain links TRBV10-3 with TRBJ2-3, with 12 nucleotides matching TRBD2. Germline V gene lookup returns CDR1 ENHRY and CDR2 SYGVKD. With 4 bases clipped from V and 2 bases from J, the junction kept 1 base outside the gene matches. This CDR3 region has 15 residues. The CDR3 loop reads CAISASGGATDTQYF. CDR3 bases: TGTGCCATCAGTGCTAGCGGGGGGGCCACAGATACGCAGTATTTT.

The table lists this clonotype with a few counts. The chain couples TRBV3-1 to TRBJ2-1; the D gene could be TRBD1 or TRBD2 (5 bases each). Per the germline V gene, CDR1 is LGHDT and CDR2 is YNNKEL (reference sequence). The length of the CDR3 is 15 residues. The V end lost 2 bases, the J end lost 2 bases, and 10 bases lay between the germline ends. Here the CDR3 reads CASSQKGRPYNEQFF. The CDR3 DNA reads TGTGCCAGCAGCCAAAAGGGACGGCCCTACAATGAGCAGTTCTTC.

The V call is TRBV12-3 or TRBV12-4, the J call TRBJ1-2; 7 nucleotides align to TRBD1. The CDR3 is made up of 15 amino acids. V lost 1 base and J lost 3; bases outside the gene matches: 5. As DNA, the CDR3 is TGTGCCAGCAGTTTAGGAACAGGGGTCGACTATGGCTACACCTTC. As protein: CASSLGTGVDYGYTF.

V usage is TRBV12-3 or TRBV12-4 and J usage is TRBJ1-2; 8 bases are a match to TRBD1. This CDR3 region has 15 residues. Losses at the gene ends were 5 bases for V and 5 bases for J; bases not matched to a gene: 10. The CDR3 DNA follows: TGTGCCAGCAGTCCTCTGGACAGGGCCTCATATGGCTACACCTTC. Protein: CASSPLDRASYGYTF.

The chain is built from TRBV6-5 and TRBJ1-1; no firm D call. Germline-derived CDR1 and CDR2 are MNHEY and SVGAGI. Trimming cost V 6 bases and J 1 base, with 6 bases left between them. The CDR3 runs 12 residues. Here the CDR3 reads CASRQRNTEAFF. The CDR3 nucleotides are TGTGCCAGCAGACAGAGGAACACTGAAGCTTTCTTT.

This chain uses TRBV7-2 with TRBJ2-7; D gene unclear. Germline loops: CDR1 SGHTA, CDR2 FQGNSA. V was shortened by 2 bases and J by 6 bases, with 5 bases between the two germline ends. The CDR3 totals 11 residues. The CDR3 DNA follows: TGTGCCAGCAGCTTAACGCCCGAGCAGTACTTC. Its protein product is CASSLTPEQYF.

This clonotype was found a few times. The DNA of the CDR3 is TGCGCCAGCAGCTTGGAACCTAAAACCGGGGAGCTGTTTTTT. It encodes CASSLEPKTGELFF. V gene TRBV5-1 combines with J gene TRBJ2-2; D is unclear. The ends were cut back, 0 bases at V and 5 bases at J, with 8 bases in the middle. The CDR3 is 14 amino acids. Germline V lookup: CDR1 SGHRS, CDR2 YFSETQ. Drawing the rest from reference TRBV5-1 and TRBJ2-2, the complete variable domain is KAGVTQTPRYLIKTRGQQVTLSCSPISGHRSVSWYQQTPGQGLQFLFEYFSETQRNKGNFPGRFSGRQFSNSRSEMNVSTLELGDSALYLCASSLEPKTGELFFGEGSRLTVL.

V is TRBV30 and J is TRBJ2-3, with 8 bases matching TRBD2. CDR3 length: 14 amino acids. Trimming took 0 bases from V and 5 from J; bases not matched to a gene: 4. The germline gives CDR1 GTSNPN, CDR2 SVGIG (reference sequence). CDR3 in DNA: TGTGCCTGGAGTGTAGCGGGAGCTGAAGATACGCAGTATTTT. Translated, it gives CAWSVAGAEDTQYF.